This T cell receptor (beta chain) originates from a study of blood T cell repertoires in COVID-19. Study at large: Donors in the United States, Italy and Spain gave samples during acute or convalescent COVID-19. Sample material is recorded as cDNA or gDNA derived from T cells, B-cell-depleted T cells, or PBMCs.

The authors' processing: Nucleated cell number was recorded as an estimate derived from reference gene primer amplification. Some clones are missing from TCRdb's copy, which holds only in-frame ones; the method was immunoSEQ multiplex PCR. D and trimming come from the DNA, and the V and J calls and clone size come from that table. Here the sample spans 250,000 to 350,000 clones, 89% being singletons. The source of this sequence is a woman aged 55-69 years with acute or convalescent COVID-19. The sequenced material came from peripheral blood.

This CDR3 is CASSPRDRDSPLHF. The CDR3 DNA sequence: TGTGCCAGCTCACCCAGGGACAGGGATTCACCCCTCCACTTT. The chain joins TRBV18 to TRBJ1-6; 9 bases fit TRBD1. Germline CDR1 is KGHSH and CDR2 is LQKENI. V was clipped by 3 bases and J by 8 bases; unmatched bases: 2. The CDR3 spans 14 residues.